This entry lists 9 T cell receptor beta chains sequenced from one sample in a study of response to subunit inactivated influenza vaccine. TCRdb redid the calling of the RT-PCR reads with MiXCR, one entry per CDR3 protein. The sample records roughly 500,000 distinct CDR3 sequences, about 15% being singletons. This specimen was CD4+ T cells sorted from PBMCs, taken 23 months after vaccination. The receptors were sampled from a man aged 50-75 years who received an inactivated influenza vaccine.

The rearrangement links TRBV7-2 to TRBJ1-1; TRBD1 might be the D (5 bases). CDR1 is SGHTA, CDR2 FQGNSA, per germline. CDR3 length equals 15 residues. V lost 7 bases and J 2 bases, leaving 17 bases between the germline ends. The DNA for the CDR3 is TGTGCCAGCACCTCTAGGGGAGGGTTAAACACTGAAGCTTTCTTT. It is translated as CASTSRGGLNTEAFF.

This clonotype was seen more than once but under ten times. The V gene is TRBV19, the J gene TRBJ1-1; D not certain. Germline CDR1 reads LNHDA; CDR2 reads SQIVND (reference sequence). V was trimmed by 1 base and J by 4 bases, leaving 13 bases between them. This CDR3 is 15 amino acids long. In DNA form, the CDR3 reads TGTGCCAGTAGTATAGCAGGAAAGGCGGCCACTGAAGCTTTCTTT. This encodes CASSIAGKAATEAFF.

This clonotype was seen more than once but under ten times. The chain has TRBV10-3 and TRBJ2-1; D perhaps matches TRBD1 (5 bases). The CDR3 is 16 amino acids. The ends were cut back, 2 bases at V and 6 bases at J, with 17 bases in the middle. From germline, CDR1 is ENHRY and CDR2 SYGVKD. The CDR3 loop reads CAISEDGRAISNEQFF. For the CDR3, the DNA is TGTGCCATCAGTGAGGACGGCAGGGCAATTAGCAATGAGCAGTTCTTC.

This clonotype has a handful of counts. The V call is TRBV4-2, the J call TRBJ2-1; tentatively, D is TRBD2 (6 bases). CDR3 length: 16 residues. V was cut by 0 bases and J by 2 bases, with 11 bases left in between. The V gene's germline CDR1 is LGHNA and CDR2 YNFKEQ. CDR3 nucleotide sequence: TGTGCCAGCAGCCAAGATCTGGCGGGGACCTACAATGAGCAGTTCTTC. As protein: CASSQDLAGTYNEQFF.

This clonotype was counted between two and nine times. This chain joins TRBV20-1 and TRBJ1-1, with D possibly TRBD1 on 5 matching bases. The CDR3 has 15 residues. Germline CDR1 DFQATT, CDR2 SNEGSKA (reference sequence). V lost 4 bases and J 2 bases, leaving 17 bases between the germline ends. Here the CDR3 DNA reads TGCAGTGCTACCCATAGCGGGCAGGGCAACACTGAAGCTTTCTTT. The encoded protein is CSATHSGQGNTEAFF.

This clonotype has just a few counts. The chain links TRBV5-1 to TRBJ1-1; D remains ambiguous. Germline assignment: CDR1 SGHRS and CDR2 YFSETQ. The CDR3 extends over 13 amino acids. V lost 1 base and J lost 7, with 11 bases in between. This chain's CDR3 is CASSLYRGNEAFF. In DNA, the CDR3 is TGCGCCAGCAGCTTGTATAGAGGCAATGAAGCTTTCTTT.

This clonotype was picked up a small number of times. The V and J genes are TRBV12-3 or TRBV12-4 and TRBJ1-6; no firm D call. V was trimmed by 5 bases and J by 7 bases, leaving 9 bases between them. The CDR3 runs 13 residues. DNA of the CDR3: TGTGCCAGCAGTATAAAATCCAATTCACCCCTCCACTTT. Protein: CASSIKSNSPLHF.

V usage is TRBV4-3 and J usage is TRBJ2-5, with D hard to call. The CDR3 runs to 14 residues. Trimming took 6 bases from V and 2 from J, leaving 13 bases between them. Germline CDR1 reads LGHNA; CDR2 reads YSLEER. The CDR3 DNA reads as TGCGCCAGCAGTTACACGACCGGGCAAGAGACCCAGTACTTC. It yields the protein CASSYTTGQETQYF.

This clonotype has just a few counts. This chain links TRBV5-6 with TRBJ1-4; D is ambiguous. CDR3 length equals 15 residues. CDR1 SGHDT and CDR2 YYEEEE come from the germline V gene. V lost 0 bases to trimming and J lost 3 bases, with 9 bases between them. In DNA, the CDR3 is TGTGCCAGCAGCTTGGCGGGCAGATCTAATGAAAAACTGTTTTTT. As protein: CASSLAGRSNEKLFF.